These 6 T cell receptor beta chains were sequenced from one sample in a study of blood T cells in healthy people across ages. It was with a sample-barcoded 5' primer and a J-beta primer mix that a second PCR of roughly 6 to 12 cycles was run. Via MiXCR, TCRdb re-called the 5' RACE reads, giving one row per CDR3 protein. The sample comprises 1.5 million to 2 million distinct CDR3 sequences, about 28% of which are singletons, and 7.7% rests with the top ten. The sequenced sample was blood. Source of these receptors: a woman under 40 in good health.

This clonotype was seen a few times. The chain uses TRBV4-2 and TRBJ2-3, with D possibly being TRBD1 (6 bases). Trimming took 1 base from V and 4 from J, leaving 18 bases between them. CDR1 and CDR2 from the germline V gene are LGHNA and YNFKEQ. The CDR3 is 17 amino acids. CDR3 nucleotides: TGTGCCAGCAGCCAAGGCTCCGGACAGTCAATGCCAGATACGCAGTATTTT. It is translated as CASSQGSGQSMPDTQYF.

This clonotype was observed many times. The chain employs TRBV7-2 and TRBJ2-1; a weak D match, TRBD1 (6 bases). Trimming took off 5 bases at V and 2 bases at J, with 13 bases between the two ends. Germline V gene data show CDR1 as SGHTA and CDR2 as FQGNSA. The CDR3 extends over 15 amino acids. CDR3 in DNA: TGTGCCAGCAGCAGCGGACAGCCAACCTACAATGAGCAGTTCTTC. Its translation is CASSSGQPTYNEQFF.

On this clonotype itself: Being one base from a much bigger clone, this may be a read error. The genes are TRBV18 and TRBJ2-5, with D perhaps being TRBD1 or TRBD2 (7 bases each). CDR1 KGHSH and CDR2 LQKENI come from the germline V gene. The CDR3 consists of 15 residues. This CDR3 is CASSPRQGREETRYF. In DNA, the CDR3 is TGTGCCAGCTCACCTCGACAGGGCCGGGAGGAGACCCGGTACTTC.

This rearrangement joins TRBV7-2 to TRBJ2-1; D perhaps matches TRBD2 (6 bases). The J call is in doubt because the DNA end fits TRBJ2-7 better. The CDR3 sequence is 14 residues long. Germline lookup yields CDR1 SGHTA and CDR2 FQGNSA. CDR3 sequence (DNA): TGTGCCAGCAGCTTCGCGGGGACTTACAATGAGCAGTACTTC. This translates into CASSFAGTYNEQYF.

The chain combines TRBV7-9 with TRBJ1-1; perhaps TRBD1 as D (6 bases). Trimming took off 5 bases at V and 1 base at J, with 14 bases between the two ends. Germline V gene sequence: CDR1 SEHNR, CDR2 FQNEAQ (reference sequence). The CDR3 has 15 amino acids. CDR3: CASSPEGGRNTEAFF. CDR3 nucleotides: TGTGCCAGCAGCCCCGAGGGGGGGAGGAACACTGAAGCTTTCTTT.

The rearrangement uses TRBV9 and TRBJ2-1; 11 nucleotides match TRBD2. Trimming took 3 bases from V and 7 from J; bases not matched to a gene: 6. The germline V gene has CDR1 SGDLS and CDR2 YYNGEE. This CDR3 spans 15 amino acids. DNA for the CDR3: TGTGCCAGCAGCGCACTGACTAGCGGGAAGAATGAGCAGTTCTTC. This sequence encodes CASSALTSGKNEQFF.